Sequencing of this TCR beta chain was carried out in a study of blood T cells in healthy people across ages. They isolated at least 6 million PBMCs from each sample. A sample-barcoded 5' primer and a J-beta primer mix were used in a second PCR of roughly 7 to 12 cycles. TCRdb re-called the 5' RACE reads through MiXCR, storing one row per CDR3 protein. The table lists around 1.7 million distinct CDR3 sequences, approximately 28% of them singletons. Trimming pared 8 bases from V and 4 bases from J, leaving 10 bases between. This CDR3 has 12 amino acids. The source is a woman aged 25-40 years in good health. The V and J genes are TRBV12-3 or TRBV12-4 and TRBJ2-3; no definite D call. The sample consisted of blood. The CDR3 reads CASRLGADTQYF. The CDR3 bases are TGTGCCAGCCGACTCGGAGCAGATACGCAGTATTTT.